This is a list of T cell receptor beta chains from one sample in a study of cytomegalovirus exposure and HLA in healthy donors. TCRdb's table, derived via immunoSEQ multiplex PCR, lists solely in-frame clones and lacks some. Here the sample spans fewer than 250,000 clones, 82% being singletons. Sequences were obtained from PBMCs. The receptor source for this set is a man aged 40-49 years in good health and CMV-seropositive. Each CDR3 is given with its conserved first and last residue. D genes are given only for firm matches. Size tells how often a clone was seen (once, few, many) or the class of an expanded clone, and some rows leave it out.

j_gene: TRBJ2-7
v_gene: TRBV2
d_gene: TRBD2
abundance: .
CDR3nt: TGTGCCAGCAGCCCTGAGGCGGGAGGGCCCTACGAGCAGTACTTC
CDR3aa: CASSPEAGGPYEQYF

j_gene: TRBJ1-1
v_gene: TRBV27
d_gene: TRBD1
abundance: .
CDR3nt: TGTGCCAGCAGTTTAGGTGGGACAGGGACTGAAGCTTTCTTT
CDR3aa: CASSLGGTGTEAFF

j_gene: TRBJ2-4
v_gene: TRBV4-1
d_gene: .
abundance: .
CDR3nt: TGCGCCAGCAGCCTTGGAGGGGGGGGGACGGATCAGTACTTC
CDR3aa: CASSLGGGGTDQYF

j_gene: TRBJ2-7
v_gene: TRBV10-1
d_gene: TRBD2
abundance: .
CDR3nt: TGCGCCAGCAGTGAGTCGAAAGCGGGAGCTCTCTACGAGCAGTACTTC
CDR3aa: CASSESKAGALYEQYF

j_gene: TRBJ2-5
v_gene: TRBV6-6
d_gene: .
abundance: .
CDR3nt: TGTGCCAGCAGTTACGGGACTGGAGAGACCCAGTACTTC
CDR3aa: CASSYGTGETQYF

j_gene: TRBJ2-2
v_gene: TRBV14
d_gene: .
abundance: .
CDR3nt: TGTGCCAGCAGCCAAGGCATACGGGTCAACACCGGGGAGCTGTTTTTT
CDR3aa: CASSQGIRVNTGELFF

j_gene: TRBJ2-7
v_gene: TRBV6-1
d_gene: .
abundance: .
CDR3nt: TGTGCCAGCAGTGAAGCCGGCCAGGGCAGCTACGAGCAGTACTTC
CDR3aa: CASSEAGQGSYEQYF

j_gene: TRBJ2-2
v_gene: TRBV6-1
d_gene: .
abundance: .
CDR3nt: TGTGCCAGCAGTGAATTTTCTTTGGGCCGCGCGAACACCGGGGAGCTGTTTTTT
CDR3aa: CASSEFSLGRANTGELFF

j_gene: TRBJ2-1
v_gene: TRBV7-3
d_gene: .
abundance: .
CDR3nt: TGTGCCAGCAGCTTCGGGACTGACTACAATGAGCAGTTCTTC
CDR3aa: CASSFGTDYNEQFF

j_gene: TRBJ1-1
v_gene: TRBV10-3
d_gene: .
abundance: .
CDR3nt: TGTGCCATCGGAGGGGGGGCTGAAGCTTTCTTT
CDR3aa: CAIGGGAEAFF

j_gene: TRBJ2-7
v_gene: TRBV2
d_gene: .
abundance: .
CDR3nt: TGTGCCAGCAACGAGGCACAAGCCGAGCAGTACTTC
CDR3aa: CASNEAQAEQYF

j_gene: TRBJ1-3
v_gene: TRBV5-1
d_gene: TRBD1
abundance: .
CDR3nt: TGCGCCAGCAGCTTGAGTGGACAGGGCTCTGGAAACACCATATATTTT
CDR3aa: CASSLSGQGSGNTIYF

j_gene: TRBJ2-2
v_gene: TRBV18
d_gene: .
abundance: .
CDR3nt: TGTGCCAGCTCACAGCGCACGTCGAACACCGGGGAGCTGTTTTTT
CDR3aa: CASSQRTSNTGELFF

j_gene: TRBJ1-1
v_gene: TRBV2
d_gene: TRBD1
abundance: .
CDR3nt: TGTGCCAGCAGAGACCGGACAGGGCTGAACACTGAAGCTTTCTTT
CDR3aa: CASRDRTGLNTEAFF

j_gene: TRBJ2-1
v_gene: TRBV7-6
d_gene: .
abundance: .
CDR3nt: TGTGCCAGCAGCTTAGGTTTGGCAAAATACAATGAGCAGTTCTTC
CDR3aa: CASSLGLAKYNEQFF

j_gene: TRBJ2-1
v_gene: TRBV11-3
d_gene: .
abundance: .
CDR3nt: TGTGCCAGCAGCCCTCAAGCGGACTTCTTTGGAAATGAGCAGTTCTTC
CDR3aa: CASSPQADFFGNEQFF

j_gene: TRBJ1-5
v_gene: TRBV29-1
d_gene: .
abundance: .
CDR3nt: TGCAGCGTTGCAGGGGCGATCAATCAGCCCCAGCATTTT
CDR3aa: CSVAGAINQPQHF

j_gene: TRBJ1-4
v_gene: TRBV4-1
d_gene: .
abundance: .
CDR3nt: TGCGCCAGCAGCCAAGATCCCGGGATATCGAACGAAAAACTGTTTTTT
CDR3aa: CASSQDPGISNEKLFF

j_gene: TRBJ1-2
v_gene: TRBV25-1
d_gene: TRBD1
abundance: .
CDR3nt: TGTGCCAGCGGGACAGGGTATGGCTACACCTTC
CDR3aa: CASGTGYGYTF

j_gene: TRBJ1-1
v_gene: TRBV2
d_gene: .
abundance: many
CDR3nt: TGTGCCGGACAAACTCAGGGCAGGAAGGAATTCTTT
CDR3aa: CAGQTQGRKEFF

j_gene: TRBJ2-6
v_gene: TRBV7-2
d_gene: .
abundance: .
CDR3nt: TGTGCCAGCAGCTTCCAGGTATCTGGGGCCAACGTCCTGACTTTC
CDR3aa: CASSFQVSGANVLTF

j_gene: TRBJ1-1
v_gene: TRBV28
d_gene: TRBD1
abundance: .
CDR3nt: TGTGCCAGCAGTGGGACAGGGGTGATGAACACTGAAGCTTTCTTT
CDR3aa: CASSGTGVMNTEAFF

j_gene: TRBJ1-1
v_gene: TRBV6-5
d_gene: TRBD1
abundance: .
CDR3nt: TGTGCCAGCAGTTACGACAGGGGTAAACTGAACACTGAAGCTTTCTTT
CDR3aa: CASSYDRGKLNTEAFF

j_gene: TRBJ1-2
v_gene: TRBV7-9
d_gene: .
abundance: .
CDR3nt: TGTGCCAGCAGCCCCGAGGGCCTCTATGGCTACACCTTC
CDR3aa: CASSPEGLYGYTF

j_gene: TRBJ2-1
v_gene: TRBV29-1
d_gene: TRBD1
abundance: .
CDR3nt: TGCAGCGCCCGGGACAGTGAGCAGTTCTTC
CDR3aa: CSARDSEQFF

j_gene: TRBJ2-5
v_gene: TRBV15
d_gene: TRBD1
abundance: .
CDR3nt: TGTGCCACCAGCACGGGGACAGGAGCGGGGACCCAGTACTTC
CDR3aa: CATSTGTGAGTQYF

j_gene: TRBJ2-3
v_gene: TRBV28
d_gene: .
abundance: .
CDR3nt: TGTGCCAGCAGGGTGGTTCAGGGCAGCAGAACGCAGTATTTT
CDR3aa: CASRVVQGSRTQYF

j_gene: TRBJ2-7
v_gene: TRBV19
d_gene: TRBD2
abundance: .
CDR3nt: TGTGCCAGTAGTGCCCGGACTAGCGGGAGCTCCTACGAGCAGTACTTC
CDR3aa: CASSARTSGSSYEQYF

j_gene: TRBJ1-2
v_gene: TRBV29-1
d_gene: TRBD1
abundance: .
CDR3nt: TGCAGCGTGGTCAGGGGGGACTATGGCTACACCTTC
CDR3aa: CSVVRGDYGYTF

j_gene: TRBJ1-1
v_gene: TRBV5-5
d_gene: TRBD1
abundance: .
CDR3nt: TGTGCCAGCAGCCCCTACCCGGGACAGGGAACTGAAGCTTTCTTT
CDR3aa: CASSPYPGQGTEAFF

j_gene: TRBJ2-2
v_gene: TRBV6-6
d_gene: .
abundance: .
CDR3nt: TGTGCCAGCAGTTACTCGGAGGGGCGGACCGGGGAGCTGTTTTTT
CDR3aa: CASSYSEGRTGELFF

j_gene: TRBJ2-1
v_gene: TRBV9
d_gene: TRBD2
abundance: .
CDR3nt: TGTGCCAGCAGCGCTAGCGGGAGCTCCTACAATGAGCAGTTCTTC
CDR3aa: CASSASGSSYNEQFF

j_gene: TRBJ2-7
v_gene: TRBV28
d_gene: TRBD2
abundance: .
CDR3nt: TGTGCCATTGAATCCGGGACTAGCGTGTACGAGCAGTACTTC
CDR3aa: CAIESGTSVYEQYF

j_gene: TRBJ2-5
v_gene: TRBV18
d_gene: .
abundance: .
CDR3nt: TGTGCCAGCTCAACGGAGCAAGAGACCCAGTACTTC
CDR3aa: CASSTEQETQYF

j_gene: TRBJ1-5
v_gene: TRBV5-5
d_gene: TRBD1
abundance: .
CDR3nt: TGTGCCAGCAGCCATCTTCCCGGACAGGGGTATAGCAATCAGCCCCAGCATTTT
CDR3aa: CASSHLPGQGYSNQPQHF

j_gene: TRBJ2-1
v_gene: TRBV19
d_gene: TRBD2
abundance: .
CDR3nt: TGTGCCAGTAGTTCTAGCGGGAATTCCTACAATGAGCAGTTCTTC
CDR3aa: CASSSSGNSYNEQFF

j_gene: TRBJ2-5
v_gene: TRBV30
d_gene: TRBD1
abundance: .
CDR3nt: TGTGCCTGGACACAGGGGTGGGAGACCCAGTACTTC
CDR3aa: CAWTQGWETQYF

j_gene: TRBJ1-2
v_gene: TRBV18
d_gene: .
abundance: .
CDR3nt: TGTGCCAGCTCACCAATGGGAGACTCTAACTATGGCTACACCTTC
CDR3aa: CASSPMGDSNYGYTF

j_gene: TRBJ2-4
v_gene: TRBV5-1
d_gene: TRBD2
abundance: .
CDR3nt: TGCGCCAGCAGCTTGGGGGACTATTTGGACATTCAGTACTTC
CDR3aa: CASSLGDYLDIQYF

j_gene: TRBJ1-1
v_gene: TRBV19
d_gene: TRBD1
abundance: .
CDR3nt: TGTGCCAGTAGTATCGGGAGACAGGGGAACACTGAAGCTTTCTTT
CDR3aa: CASSIGRQGNTEAFF

j_gene: TRBJ1-5
v_gene: TRBV2
d_gene: .
abundance: .
CDR3nt: TGTGCCAGCGGGAGGGGGGGGACGAGCAATCAGCCCCAGCATTTT
CDR3aa: CASGRGGTSNQPQHF

j_gene: TRBJ1-1
v_gene: TRBV10-3
d_gene: .
abundance: .
CDR3nt: TGTGCCATCAGTGAGACGGGTCGGAACACTGAAGCTTTCTTT
CDR3aa: CAISETGRNTEAFF

j_gene: TRBJ1-5
v_gene: TRBV6-1
d_gene: .
abundance: .
CDR3nt: TGTGCCAGCAGTGAATGGCAGGGAAGCCATCAGCCCCAGCATTTT
CDR3aa: CASSEWQGSHQPQHF

j_gene: TRBJ1-5
v_gene: TRBV19
d_gene: TRBD1
abundance: .
CDR3nt: TGTGCCACCTCATTCACCGGGACAGGGGGTAGCAATCAGCCCCAGCATTTT
CDR3aa: CATSFTGTGGSNQPQHF

j_gene: TRBJ2-3
v_gene: TRBV7-6
d_gene: .
abundance: .
CDR3nt: TGTGCCAGCAATCCGGGAGGCACAGATACGCAGTATTTT
CDR3aa: CASNPGGTDTQYF

j_gene: TRBJ2-7
v_gene: TRBV4-1
d_gene: TRBD1
abundance: .
CDR3nt: TGCGCCAGCAGCCGCCGGGGACAGGGAAGTTCCTACGAGCAGTACTTC
CDR3aa: CASSRRGQGSSYEQYF

j_gene: TRBJ1-5
v_gene: TRBV30
d_gene: TRBD1
abundance: .
CDR3nt: TGTGCCTGGAGGGACAGGGGAAGAAATCAGCCCCAGCATTTT
CDR3aa: CAWRDRGRNQPQHF

j_gene: TRBJ1-4
v_gene: TRBV7-7
d_gene: .
abundance: .
CDR3nt: TGTGCCAGCAGCTGGCCCCTCTGGAGGGAAAAACTGTTTTTT
CDR3aa: CASSWPLWREKLFF

j_gene: TRBJ2-5
v_gene: TRBV4-1
d_gene: .
abundance: .
CDR3nt: TGCGCCAGCAGCCCGGGAGAGACCCAGTACTTC
CDR3aa: CASSPGETQYF